This paragraph reports one T cell receptor beta chain. The data were obtained in a study of cytomegalovirus exposure and HLA in healthy donors. Germline V lookup: CDR1 SGHVS, CDR2 FQNEAQ. The CDR3 is 13 residues long. Trimming left V 7 bases short and J 2 bases short, with 9 bases between. A multiplex PCR was run with 60 Vbeta primers and 13 Jbeta primers. Sequencing used immunoSEQ multiplex PCR; TCRdb keeps in-frame clones, though not all of them. Here the sample spans a few hundred thousand clones, about three quarters being singletons. The source of this sequence is a man aged 18 to 29 in good health and CMV-seronegative. The chain has TRBV7-8 and TRBJ1-5; no reliable D call. Material for sequencing was PBMCs. CDR3 DNA: TGTGCCAGCACCGGGAGGGGCAATCAGCCCCAGCATTTT. Translated, it gives CASTGRGNQPQHF.